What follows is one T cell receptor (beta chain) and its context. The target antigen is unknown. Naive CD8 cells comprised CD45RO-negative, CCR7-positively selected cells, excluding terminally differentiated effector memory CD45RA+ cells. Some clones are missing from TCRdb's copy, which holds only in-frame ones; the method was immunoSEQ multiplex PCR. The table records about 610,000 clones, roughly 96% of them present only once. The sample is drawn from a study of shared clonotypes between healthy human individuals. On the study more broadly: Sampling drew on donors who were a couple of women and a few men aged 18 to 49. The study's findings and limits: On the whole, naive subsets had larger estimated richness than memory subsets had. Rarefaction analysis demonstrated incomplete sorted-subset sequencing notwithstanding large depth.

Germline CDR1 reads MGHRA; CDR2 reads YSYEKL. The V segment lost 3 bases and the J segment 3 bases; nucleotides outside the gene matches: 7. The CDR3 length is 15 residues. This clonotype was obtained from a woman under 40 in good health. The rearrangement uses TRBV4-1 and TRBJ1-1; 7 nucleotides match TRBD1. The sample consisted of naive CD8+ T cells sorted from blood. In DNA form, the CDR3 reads TGCGCCAGCAGCCACCGTGGGACAGCCCACACTGAAGCTTTCTTT. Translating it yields CASSHRGTAHTEAFF.